The clone carrying this T cell receptor beta chain was seen a single time. The protocol was immunoSEQ multiplex PCR, while the TCRdb copy is restricted to in-frame clones and leaves out a portion. The sample carries approximately 250,000 clones, approximately 82% recorded once. This entry comes from a study of blood T cell repertoires in COVID-19. This CDR3 contains 14 residues. Trimming left V 5 bases short and J 4 bases short, with 15 bases between. From germline, CDR1 is LGHDT and CDR2 YNNKEL (reference sequence). This receptor was obtained from a man in his forties who had recovered from COVID-19. The specimen was PBMCs or T cells enriched from blood (not recorded which). This sequence joins TRBV3-1 (or the pseudogene TRBV3-2) and TRBJ2-7, with D tentatively TRBD2 (6 bases). The CDR3 DNA reads TGTGCCAGCAGCTCGTTAGCGGTTGATTACGAGCAGTACTTC. Amino acid sequence: CASSSLAVDYEQYF.